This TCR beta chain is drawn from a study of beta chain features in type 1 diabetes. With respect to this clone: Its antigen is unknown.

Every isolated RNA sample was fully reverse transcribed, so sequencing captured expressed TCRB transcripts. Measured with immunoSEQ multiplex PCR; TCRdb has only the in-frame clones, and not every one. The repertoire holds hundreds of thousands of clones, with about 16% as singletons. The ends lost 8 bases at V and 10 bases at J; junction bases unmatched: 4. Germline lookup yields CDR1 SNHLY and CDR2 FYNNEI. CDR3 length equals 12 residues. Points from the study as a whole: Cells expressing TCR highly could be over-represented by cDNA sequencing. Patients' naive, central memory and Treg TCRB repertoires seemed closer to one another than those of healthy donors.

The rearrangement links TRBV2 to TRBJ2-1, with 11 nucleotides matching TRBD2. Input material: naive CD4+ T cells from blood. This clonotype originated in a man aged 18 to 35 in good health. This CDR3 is CASGSGRGEQFF. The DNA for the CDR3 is TGTGCCAGCGGTAGCGGGAGGGGAGAGCAGTTCTTC.